Shown below are 14 T cell receptor beta chains from a single sample sequenced in a study of shared T cell receptors in the human thymus. Data came from immunoSEQ multiplex PCR; TCRdb stores just in-frame clones and leaves some out. Here the sample spans hundreds of thousands of clones, about 89% being singletons. This sample also belongs to another study, concerning human thymus T cells.

Specimen: thymocytes. These receptors were collected from a boy under two years old with a congenital heart defect.

The chain carries TRBV7-2 and TRBJ2-2; 9 bases align to TRBD2. CDR1 and CDR2 (germline): SGHTA, FQGNSA. The CDR3 loop spans 18 amino acids. Germline trimming cut 1 base from V and 4 bases from J; bases unmatched to any gene: 10. The CDR3 spells CASSLVRVLAGTTGELFF. The DNA for the CDR3 is TGTGCCAGCAGCTTAGTGAGGGTCCTAGCGGGAACCACCGGGGAGCTGTTTTTT.

V is TRBV9 and J is TRBJ2-1; maybe TRBD1 (5 bases). The V end was cut by 4 bases, the J end by 1 base, with 12 bases between. The CDR3 has 15 amino acids. Germline V gene data show CDR1 as SGDLS and CDR2 as YYNGEE. The DNA of the CDR3 is TGTGCCAGCAGCCCTCGGCCAGGGTCCTACAATGAGCAGTTCTTC. As protein: CASSPRPGSYNEQFF.

Note on this clone: The same CDR3 also results from other DNA sequences found in this sample. The chain carries TRBV6-5 and TRBJ1-4; D uncertain. V gave up 0 bases and J gave up 8 bases, with 10 bases separating them. Germline loops: CDR1 MNHEY, CDR2 SVGAGI. This CDR3 has 14 amino acids. The DNA of the CDR3 is TGTGCCAGCAGTTACTCATCGAGTCGCGAAAAACTGTTTTTT. Translation: CASSYSSSREKLFF.

The gene calls are TRBV29-1 and TRBJ2-3, with 9 bases matching TRBD1. The CDR3 loop spans 13 amino acids. Losses at the gene ends were 7 bases for V and 2 bases for J; bases not matched to a gene: 4. Germline V gene data show CDR1 as SQVTM and CDR2 as ANQGSEA. The CDR3 region has the DNA TGCAGCGCGGGACAGGGAGACACAGATACGCAGTATTTT. This translates into CSAGQGDTDTQYF.

In its sample, this clone was seen once. This chain joins TRBV5-1 and TRBJ2-7; 7 bases agree with TRBD2. Trimming removed 4 bases from V and 2 bases from J; junction bases left unmatched: 6. The V gene's germline CDR1 is SGHRS and CDR2 YFSETQ. CDR3 size: 14 residues. DNA for the CDR3: TGCGCCAGCAGCCCCCAGGCGGGGGCCTACGAGCAGTACTTC. Protein sequence: CASSPQAGAYEQYF.

The J gene is TRBJ2-2, the V gene TRBV11-3, with D unclear. The CDR3 loop spans 13 amino acids. Germline CDR1 is SGHNT and CDR2 is YENEEA. Trimming stripped 2 bases from V and 5 bases from J, with 6 bases between. The CDR3 reads CASSLYWTGELFF. In DNA, the CDR3 is TGTGCCAGCAGCTTATACTGGACCGGGGAGCTGTTTTTT.

The rearrangement joins TRBV18 to TRBJ2-1; 7 bases align to TRBD1. J was trimmed by 3 bases and V by 0 bases; bases with no gene match: 5. The length of the CDR3 is 16 residues. Germline V gene lookup returns CDR1 KGHSH and CDR2 LQKENI. Here the CDR3 reads CASSPPGRDSYNEQFF. The CDR3 DNA reads as TGTGCCAGCTCACCACCGGGTAGGGACAGCTACAATGAGCAGTTCTTC. Full variable domain (missing parts from reference TRBV18 and TRBJ2-1): NAGVMQNPRHLVRRRGQEARLRCSPMKGHSHVYWYRQLPEEGLKFMVYLQKENIIDESGMPKERFSAEFPKEGPSILRIQQVVRGDSAAYFCASSPPGRDSYNEQFFGPGTRLTVL.

The V and J genes are TRBV5-1 and TRBJ1-1, with D perhaps matching TRBD1 (5 bases). The CDR3 is made up of 17 amino acids. The V gene lost 2 bases and the J gene lost 3 bases, with 20 bases spanning the gap. The germline gives CDR1 SGHRS, CDR2 YFSETQ. The CDR3 reads CASSFSSGGNRHTEAFF. The CDR3 DNA follows: TGCGCCAGCAGCTTCTCCTCCGGGGGTAACCGTCACACTGAAGCTTTCTTT.

The rearrangement uses TRBV27 and TRBJ2-7; TRBD2 matches 9 bases. Germline V gene data show CDR1 as MNHEY and CDR2 as SMNVEV (reference sequence). V was clipped by 3 bases and J by 0 bases; unmatched bases: 9. This CDR3 region has 17 residues. The CDR3 region is CASSFTHGLASSYEQYF. For the CDR3, the DNA is TGTGCCAGCAGTTTCACCCATGGACTAGCGAGCTCCTACGAGCAGTACTTC.

This chain links TRBV29-1 with TRBJ2-5, with 11 bases aligning to TRBD1. The end of the DNA fits TRBJ2-7 better, so the J call may be wrong. Germline values: CDR1 SQVTM, CDR2 ANQGSEA. The CDR3 runs to 14 residues. The CDR3 DNA follows: TGCAGCGTTATTCCGGGACAGGGGGCCTACGAGCAGTACTTC. Translated: CSVIPGQGAYEQYF.

CDR3 loop: CASSPNGTGGGEQFF. DNA for the CDR3: TGTGCCAGCAGTCCTAACGGGACAGGGGGCGGTGAGCAGTTCTTC. The V and J genes are TRBV27 and TRBJ2-1; 12 positions match TRBD1. Germline V gene lookup returns CDR1 MNHEY and CDR2 SMNVEV (reference sequence). The CDR3 is 15 amino acids. V shed 5 bases, J shed 9 bases, and the junction held 8 bases outside the gene matches.

The chain has TRBV28 and TRBJ2-7; D is possibly TRBD2 (7 bases). This CDR3 spans 15 amino acids. Germline V gene data show CDR1 as MDHEN and CDR2 as SYDVKM. Trimming shortened V by 3 bases and J by 1 base, and 13 bases separated the two germline ends. The CDR3 sequence: CASSLGASGSYEQYF. The CDR3 nucleotides read TGTGCCAGCAGTTTGGGGGCTAGCGGATCCTACGAGCAGTACTTC. The whole variable domain, filled in from reference TRBV28 and TRBJ2-7, reads DVKVTQSSRYLVKRTGEKVFLECVQDMDHENMFWYRQDPGLGLRLIYFSYDVKMKEKGDIPEGYSVSREKKERFSLILESASTNQTSMYLCASSLGASGSYEQYFGPGTRLTVT.

The chain recombines TRBV6-8 with TRBJ1-1; a possible D gene is TRBD1 (6 bases). The CDR3 loop spans 16 amino acids. V lost 4 bases, J lost 3 bases, and 18 bases lay in between. From germline, CDR1 is MNHGY and CDR2 SAAAGT. The CDR3 bases are TGTGCCAGCAGTTTCTATACAGGGAGCTTTTACACTGAAGCTTTCTTT. Translation: CASSFYTGSFYTEAFF.

This clone was found a few times. This chain joins TRBV19 and TRBJ2-3; 10 nucleotides agree with TRBD2. Germline V lookup: CDR1 LNHDA, CDR2 SQIVND (reference sequence). This CDR3 has 16 residues. The ends lost 7 bases at V and 0 bases at J; junction bases unmatched: 7. CDR3 bases: TGTGCCAGTATTAAAACTAGCGGGGTTAGCACAGATACGCAGTATTTT. It encodes CASIKTSGVSTDTQYF. Drawing the rest from reference TRBV19 and TRBJ2-3, the complete variable domain is DGGITQSPKYLFRKEGQNVTLSCEQNLNHDAMYWYRQDPGQGLRLIYYSQIVNDFQKGDIAEGYSVSREKKESFPLTVTSAQKNPTAFYLCASIKTSGVSTDTQYFGPGTRLTVL.